The clone carrying this TCR beta chain has just a few counts. What it recognizes is unknown. The data stem from a study of cytomegalovirus exposure and HLA in healthy donors. Study-wide points: For cytomegalovirus status, the classifier reportedly gave diagnoses with high specificity and sensitivity.

Researchers ran the PCR with 60 Vbeta and 13 Jbeta primers. Sequenced by immunoSEQ multiplex PCR; TCRdb stores in-frame clones only, minus some. The profile shows about 63,000 clones, around 85% of them singletons. Trimming cost V 4 bases and J 2 bases; bases outside gene matches: 10. Germline V gene sequence: CDR1 LNHDA, CDR2 SQIVND (reference sequence). The CDR3 has 17 residues. Sequenced input: PBMCs. The receptor comes from a woman in her 30s in good health and CMV-seronegative. This rearrangement joins TRBV19 to TRBJ1-5; 8 bases are shared with TRBD1. DNA of the CDR3: TGTGCCAGTAGTAAAGGTTTCACAGGGGGTGGCAATCAGCCCCAGCATTTT. Protein sequence: CASSKGFTGGGNQPQHF.